This TCR beta chain was sequenced during a study of T cells after yellow fever vaccination. This CDR3 region has 16 residues. V shed 2 bases, J shed 3 bases, and the junction held 4 bases outside the gene matches. Germline CDR1 and CDR2: MDHEN and SYDVKM. The study made its TCR cDNA through 5'RACE template switching. That step introduced a universal primer site along with UMIs. MiXCR, applied by TCRdb to the 5' RACE reads, yields one record per CDR3 protein. The sample has 600,000 to 750,000 distinct CDR3 sequences; around an eighth are singletons. This clonotype has more than one count but fewer than ten.

Sequenced material: PBMCs, taken on the day of the yellow fever booster vaccination. The source is a man under 40 who received the YFV17D yellow fever vaccine. J is TRBJ2-1 and V is TRBV28; 10 positions agree with TRBD2. The CDR3 sequence is CASSLQLAGFYNEQFF. The CDR3 nucleotides read TGTGCCAGCAGTTTACAACTAGCGGGATTCTACAATGAGCAGTTCTTC. Full variable domain (outside the CDR3, taken from reference TRBV28 and TRBJ2-1): DVKVTQSSRYLVKRTGEKVFLECVQDMDHENMFWYRQDPGLGLRLIYFSYDVKMKEKGDIPEGYSVSREKKERFSLILESASTNQTSMYLCASSLQLAGFYNEQFFGPGTRLTVL.